Listed below are T cell receptor beta chains from one sample, sequenced in a study of blood T cell repertoires in COVID-19. TCRdb's copy holds only in-frame clones and misses some; the assay was immunoSEQ multiplex PCR. In the table there are roughly 98,000 clones, approximately 92% of which are singletons. The sample comprised peripheral blood. Source of these receptors: a woman between 55 and 75 years old with active COVID-19. Both conserved end residues are part of each CDR3. Fields, in order: V gene, CDR3 protein.

TRBV3-1/TRBV3-2 | CASSLTGSWLFF
TRBV5-6 | CASSSESGGRLGEQYF
TRBV9 | CASSVSGNYGYTF
TRBV28 | CASSQGLYGRQDSGANVLTF
TRBV4-3 | CASSQDLTGRGYGYTF
TRBV4-1 | CASSQEGTGVGKLFF
TRBV7-8 | CASSSLSRGRGTDTQYF
TRBV10-3 | CAISPRLAGEGTQYF
TRBV14 | CASSQVRGIQETQYF
TRBV19 | CASSPLRPGQLNEKLFF
TRBV7-8 | CASSLAWSGGGTGELFF
TRBV28 | CASRDNLSYEQYF
TRBV19 | CASTPQGGTGELFF
TRBV6-1 | CASSESASGSYEQYF